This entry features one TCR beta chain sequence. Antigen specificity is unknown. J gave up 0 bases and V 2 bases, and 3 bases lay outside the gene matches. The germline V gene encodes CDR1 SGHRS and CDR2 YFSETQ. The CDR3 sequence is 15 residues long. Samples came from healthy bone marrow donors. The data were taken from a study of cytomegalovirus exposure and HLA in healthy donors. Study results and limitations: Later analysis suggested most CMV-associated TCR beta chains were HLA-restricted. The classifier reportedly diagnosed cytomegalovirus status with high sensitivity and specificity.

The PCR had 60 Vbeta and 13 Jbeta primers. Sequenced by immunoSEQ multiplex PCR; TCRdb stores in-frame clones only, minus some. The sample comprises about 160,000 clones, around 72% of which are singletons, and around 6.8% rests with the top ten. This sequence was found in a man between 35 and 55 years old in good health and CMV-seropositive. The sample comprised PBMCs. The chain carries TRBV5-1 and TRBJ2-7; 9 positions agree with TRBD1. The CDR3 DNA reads TGCGCCAGCAGCTTATGGACAGGGGCCTCCTACGAGCAGTACTTC. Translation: CASSLWTGASYEQYF.